The 14 T cell receptor beta chains reported below all come from one sample, sequenced in a study of OX40 agonist ivuxolimab in advanced cancers. Sequencing was performed with immunoSEQ multiplex PCR; in TCRdb, only in-frame clones are kept and a portion is missing. The table lists about 77,000 clones, over 75% of them singletons, with 3.5% to 6% in the top ten. The specimen was CD4+ or CD8+ T cells sorted from blood, collected in a trial of the OX40 agonist ivuxolimab. The receptors were gathered from an adult with an advanced solid tumor such as melanoma, head and neck, liver or kidney cancer.

The chain recombines TRBV7-6 with TRBJ2-2, with D maybe TRBD1 (5 bases). V lost 0 bases and J 0 bases, leaving 8 bases between the germline ends. The length of the CDR3 is 16 residues. The germline V gene has CDR1 SGHVS and CDR2 FNYEAQ. The CDR3 spells CASSLATESNTGELFF. The CDR3 DNA reads TGTGCCAGCAGCTTAGCGACAGAATCGAACACCGGGGAGCTGTTTTTT. Combining the CDR3 with reference TRBV7-6 and TRBJ2-2 gives the whole variable domain GAGVSQSPRYKVTKRGQDVALRCDPISGHVSLYWYRQALGQGPEFLTYFNYEAQQDKSGLPNDRFSAERPEGSISTLTIQRTEQRDSAMYRCASSLATESNTGELFFGEGSRLTVL.

The CDR3 region is CASSRTGGYYNEQFF. Written as DNA, the CDR3 is TGTGCCAGCAGCCGGACAGGGGGTTACTACAATGAGCAGTTCTTC. This chain links TRBV9 with TRBJ2-1, with 10 bases lining up with TRBD1. V lost 4 bases, J lost 3 bases, and 4 bases stayed unmatched. From germline, CDR1 is SGDLS and CDR2 YYNGEE. This CDR3 comprises 15 residues.

This rearrangement joins TRBV6-1 to TRBJ1-1; possibly TRBD1 for D (6 bases). From germline, CDR1 is MNHNS and CDR2 SASEGT. This CDR3 is 14 amino acids long. Trimming removed 7 bases at V and 2 bases at J, with 14 bases between. In nucleotides, the CDR3 is TGTGCCAGCACCCCGCAGGGGACTAACACTGAAGCTTTCTTT. Translating gives CASTPQGTNTEAFF.

J is TRBJ1-4 and V is TRBV19; D gene unclear. Per the germline V gene, CDR1 is LNHDA and CDR2 is SQIVND (reference sequence). Deletions cut 5 bases from V and 4 bases from J, with 11 bases between. The CDR3 loop spans 14 amino acids. The DNA for the CDR3 is TGTGCCAGTAGTGGGCAGGAGAATAATGAAAAACTGTTTTTT. Amino acid sequence: CASSGQENNEKLFF.

This chain uses TRBV11-2 with TRBJ2-5; the match to TRBD2 covers 10 bases. V was clipped by 4 bases and J by 7 bases; unmatched bases: 12. Germline CDR1 SGHAT, CDR2 FQNNGV. The CDR3 contains 16 residues. The CDR3 DNA reads as TGTGCCAGCAGCTCGCTCGGGACTAGCGAGGGGTGGACCCAGTACTTC. Translation gives CASSSLGTSEGWTQYF.

The rearrangement joins TRBV5-1 to TRBJ1-5, with 7 bases that match TRBD1. V was pared by 3 bases and J by 6 bases, with 3 bases of the junction left unmatched. The CDR3 runs to 13 residues. Germline CDR1 reads SGHRS; CDR2 reads YFSETQ. The CDR3 nucleotides are TGCGCCAGCAGCTCACAGGGGAGTCAGCCCCAGCATTTT. Amino acid sequence: CASSSQGSQPQHF.

This clone was found a few times. The rearrangement joins TRBV4-3 to TRBJ1-6, with a weak D call TRBD1 (5 bases). CDR3 length equals 16 residues. Trimming removed 6 bases at V and 9 bases at J, with 21 bases between. Germline V CDR1 and CDR2: LGHNA, YSLEER. CDR3 region: CASSRERGRDVSPLHF. The CDR3 region has the DNA TGCGCCAGCAGTCGAGAAAGGGGCAGGGACGTTTCACCCCTCCACTTT.

The gene calls are TRBV4-1 and TRBJ2-5, with no clear D. V dropped 3 bases and J dropped 1 base, with 15 bases sitting between them. Germline-derived CDR1 and CDR2 are MGHRA and YSYEKL. This CDR3 comprises 16 residues. CDR3 DNA sequence: TGCGCCAGCAGCCAGGAAGGGCGAGCACTCCAAGAGACCCAGTACTTC. The encoded protein is CASSQEGRALQETQYF.

V and J are TRBV29-1 and TRBJ2-7; TRBD2 matches 8 bases. The CDR3 runs to 14 residues. V dropped 4 bases and J dropped 2; count of bases not matched to a gene: 7. Germline-derived CDR1 and CDR2 are SQVTM and ANQGSEA. In DNA form, the CDR3 reads TGCAGCGTTGGGAAGCGGGAGAGCCCCTACGAGCAGTACTTC. Its translation is CSVGKRESPYEQYF.

This chain links TRBV2 with TRBJ1-4; D remains ambiguous. The CDR3 length is 15 residues. In germline, CDR1 is SNHLY, CDR2 FYNNEI. The V end was cut by 1 base, the J end by 11 bases, with 17 bases between. CDR3 protein: CASSEDGPRAGKLFF. CDR3 coding DNA: TGTGCCAGCAGTGAAGATGGGCCCAGAGCTGGGAAACTGTTTTTT.

This clone was seen ten or more times. V gene TRBV5-1 combines with J gene TRBJ2-1; D gene uncertain. The CDR3 sequence is 15 residues long. Trimming cost V 4 bases and J 0 bases, with 11 bases left between them. Germline V gene sequence: CDR1 SGHRS, CDR2 YFSETQ. The CDR3 reads CASSPSASSYNEQFF. The CDR3 DNA is TGCGCCAGCAGCCCCTCGGCGAGCTCCTACAATGAGCAGTTCTTC.

The genes are TRBV27 and TRBJ1-5, with D hard to call. Germline V gene sequence: CDR1 MNHEY, CDR2 SMNVEV (reference sequence). V gave up 2 bases and J gave up 5 bases, with 10 bases separating them. CDR3 length: 14 residues. CDR3 nucleotides: TGTGCCAGCAGTTTAGGGGTAATCGATCAGCCCCAGCATTTT. This sequence encodes CASSLGVIDQPQHF.

V gene TRBV18 combines with J gene TRBJ1-2; 7 nucleotides line up with TRBD1. The length of the CDR3 is 16 residues. V shed 2 bases, J shed 7 bases, and the junction held 13 bases outside the gene matches. Looked up from germline, CDR1 is KGHSH and CDR2 is LQKENI. The CDR3, as DNA: TGTGCCAGCTCACCAAACCTTCAGGGGGTAACATCTGGCTACACCTTC. Translating gives CASSPNLQGVTSGYTF.

The chain uses TRBV5-1 and TRBJ1-4; D not resolved. From germline, CDR1 is SGHRS and CDR2 YFSETQ. V was shortened by 5 bases and J by 7 bases, with 12 bases between the two germline ends. The CDR3 runs 13 residues. The CDR3 coding sequence is TGCGCCAGCAGTCCCCCGGCGGGTGAAAAACTGTTTTTT. Its translation: CASSPPAGEKLFF. Complete variable domain (other parts from reference TRBV5-1 and TRBJ1-4): KAGVTQTPRYLIKTRGQQVTLSCSPISGHRSVSWYQQTPGQGLQFLFEYFSETQRNKGNFPGRFSGRQFSNSRSEMNVSTLELGDSALYLCASSPPAGEKLFFGSGTQLSVL.